These T cell receptor beta chains were read from a single sample in a study of blood T cells in healthy people across ages. TCRdb independently ran MiXCR on the 5' RACE reads; one entry per CDR3 protein. Here the sample spans some 1.5 million distinct CDR3 sequences, roughly 27% being singletons. The sample was blood. The receptors derive from a woman between 25 and 40 years old in good health. The CDR3 runs from the conserved cysteine through the conserved F or W. D genes are given only for firm matches. Expanded clones are given a class, and other clones once, few, many or no size at all.

clone size,D gene,J gene,V gene,CDR3 DNA,CDR3 protein
few,NA,TRBJ2-7,TRBV14,TGTGCCAGCAGCCAAGATAGGAGGACACCTATGCCCTACGAGCAGTACTTC,CASSQDRRTPMPYEQYF
many,NA,TRBJ2-5,TRBV9,TGTGCCAGCAGCCCCTTGGCCCAAGAGACCCAGTACTTC,CASSPLAQETQYF
few,TRBD1,TRBJ1-5,TRBV6-5,TGTGCCAGCAGGACGGGACAGCTCAATCAGCCCCAGCATTTT,CASRTGQLNQPQHF
NA,NA,TRBJ2-1,TRBV5-1,TGCGCCAGCAGCTCGGCCGGGGGGCCGGGCAATGAGCAGTTCTTC,CASSSAGGPGNEQFF
NA,NA,TRBJ2-3,TRBV4-1,TGCGCCAGCAGCCAAGAATGGGGGCTAAGCACAGATACGCAGTATTTT,CASSQEWGLSTDTQYF
NA,NA,TRBJ2-3,TRBV11-2,TGTGCCAGCAGCTTGGGACTGGCGGGGGCAGATACGCAGGATTTT,CASSLGLAGADTQDF
few,NA,TRBJ1-2,TRBV3-1,TGTGCCAGCAGCCAAGATCGAGGGACGGATGGCTACACCTTC,CASSQDRGTDGYTF
many,NA,TRBJ2-7,TRBV7-2,TGTGCCAGCAGCCAACCGGCCGGGTCCTCCTACGAGCAGTACTTC,CASSQPAGSSYEQYF
few,NA,TRBJ2-2,TRBV24-1,TGTGCCACCAGCAGGGTATGGACCGGGGAGCTGTTTTTT,CATSRVWTGELFF
NA,NA,TRBJ2-7,TRBV28,TGTGCCAGCATCTCGCGGGGCGCGCATTACGAGCAGTACTTC,CASISRGAHYEQYF
few,TRBD1,TRBJ2-7,TRBV5-1,TGCGCCAGCAGCTTGTCTGGCAGGGGGCCCTACGAGCAGTACTTC,CASSLSGRGPYEQYF
NA,TRBD1,TRBJ2-5,TRBV6-6,TGTGCCAGCACCTTAGGACAGGGCATACTCGGGGAGACCCAGTACTTC,CASTLGQGILGETQYF
NA,NA,TRBJ1-2,TRBV10-3,TGTGCCATCAGTGAGTCCAAGGACGGCTACACCTTC,CAISESKDGYTF
NA,TRBD1,TRBJ1-2,TRBV6-6,TGTGCCAGCAGCCGCCGGGACAGGGCGAGTAACTATGGCTACACCTTC,CASSRRDRASNYGYTF
few,NA,TRBJ1-4,TRBV28,TGTGCCAGCAGTCAACAGGGAGGTGTTGGAAAACTGTTTTTT,CASSQQGGVGKLFF
NA,TRBD1,TRBJ2-3,TRBV29-1,TGCAGCGCCTCAGCAGGGGGACCAATCACAGATACGCAGTATTTT,CSASAGGPITDTQYF
few,NA,TRBJ2-2,TRBV11-2,TGTGCCAGCAGCTTGGGTTTGGGCACCGGGGAGCTGTTTTTT,CASSLGLGTGELFF
NA,NA,TRBJ2-5,TRBV6-5,TGTGCCAGCAGCCCACTGAACAAAGAGACCCAGTACTTC,CASSPLNKETQYF
NA,NA,TRBJ2-7,TRBV30,TGTGCCTGGAGTGTTGGGCTACCCCGGGAGCAGTACTTC,CAWSVGLPREQYF
few,NA,TRBJ1-2,TRBV6-4,TGTGCCAGCACCGACGGGGTCTATGGCTACACCTTC,CASTDGVYGYTF
NA,NA,TRBJ2-5,TRBV5-1,TGCGCCAGCAGCTTCCGGGTTGAAGAGACCCAGTACTTC,CASSFRVEETQYF
NA,NA,TRBJ2-7,TRBV6-2/TRBV6-3,TGTGCCAGCAGTCACTTCCCGGAGCAGTACTTC,CASSHFPEQYF
few,TRBD2,TRBJ2-1,TRBV4-3,TGCGCCAGCAGCCAAGAGTCTAGCGGGAGACATGAGCAGTTCTTC,CASSQESSGRHEQFF
NA,TRBD1,TRBJ1-4,TRBV7-9,TGTGCCTGCACCAGGGGGCCGGCTAATAATGAAAAACTGTTTTTT,CACTRGPANNEKLFF
many,NA,TRBJ2-1,TRBV12-3/TRBV12-4,TGTGCCAGCAGTTTGGTGGAAGGTGGGCAGTTCTTC,CASSLVEGGQFF
NA,NA,TRBJ2-7,TRBV7-3,TGTGCCAGCAGCGCGGAGGGGGACGAGCAGTACTTC,CASSAEGDEQYF
NA,NA,TRBJ2-5,TRBV7-9,TGTGCCAGCAGCCCATATTCCCAAGAGACCCAGTACTTC,CASSPYSQETQYF
NA,NA,TRBJ2-7,TRBV2,TGTGCCAGCAGAGAAGGAGGATTTAAGCAGTACTTC,CASREGGFKQYF
once,NA,TRBJ2-5,TRBV6-1,TGTGCCAGCTACGGTGTGTCGGGGGGCGGGAGTGGGGTTCGTGAGCAGTACTTC,CASYGVSGGGSGVREQYF
NA,TRBD2,TRBJ2-1,TRBV5-1,TGCGCCAGCAGCTTGGTAAAGCGGGAGGGCCTCCATGAGCAGTTCTTC,CASSLVKREGLHEQFF
few,TRBD2,TRBJ2-1,TRBV12-3/TRBV12-4,TGTGCCAGCAGCCAAACCAGACTAGCGGGCAATGAGCAGTTCTTC,CASSQTRLAGNEQFF
many,TRBD1,TRBJ2-7,TRBV18,TGTGCCAGCTCACCCCCGGGACAGGAGGTGTACGAGCAGTACTTC,CASSPPGQEVYEQYF
NA,TRBD2,TRBJ2-7,TRBV12-5,TGTGCTAGTGGACCGGGACTAGTGTACGAGCAGTACTTC,CASGPGLVYEQYF
many,NA,TRBJ2-5,TRBV6-1,TGTGCCAGCAGTGAAAGCCCCCAGTACTTC,CASSESPQYF
few,NA,TRBJ2-1,TRBV20-1,TGCAGTGCAGGTCCCCCCGGGGGGCGATCCTACAATGAGCAGTTCTTC,CSAGPPGGRSYNEQFF
few,NA,TRBJ2-1,TRBV6-6,TGTGCCAGCACCGATGTGGATGAGCAGTTCTTC,CASTDVDEQFF
NA,NA,TRBJ2-1,TRBV6-6,TGTGCCACGACCGACAGCGGGCAAGAGACCCAGTTCTTC,CATTDSGQETQFF
NA,NA,TRBJ1-1,TRBV7-9,TGTGCCAGCAGCTCTGTTGGGGTGAACACTGAAGCTTTCTTT,CASSSVGVNTEAFF
NA,TRBD1,TRBJ1-2,TRBV3-1,TGTGCCAGCAGCCAAATAGCAGGGGGCGGCTATGGCTACACCTTC,CASSQIAGGGYGYTF
few,TRBD2,TRBJ2-1,TRBV24-1,TGTGCCACCAGTGACCGGAAAGCGGGAGGTCTGGATGAGCAGTTCTTC,CATSDRKAGGLDEQFF
few,TRBD1,TRBJ2-7,TRBV4-1,TGCGCCAGCGCTGAAGGGACAGGGGGCTCCTACGAGCAGTACTTC,CASAEGTGGSYEQYF
few,TRBD2,TRBJ2-7,TRBV7-9,TGTGCCAGCAGCTGGTCCGGCGGGGGTACGTACTTC,CASSWSGGGTYF
many,NA,TRBJ1-1,TRBV14,TGTGCCAGCAGCCCATGGAACACTGAAGCTTTCTTT,CASSPWNTEAFF